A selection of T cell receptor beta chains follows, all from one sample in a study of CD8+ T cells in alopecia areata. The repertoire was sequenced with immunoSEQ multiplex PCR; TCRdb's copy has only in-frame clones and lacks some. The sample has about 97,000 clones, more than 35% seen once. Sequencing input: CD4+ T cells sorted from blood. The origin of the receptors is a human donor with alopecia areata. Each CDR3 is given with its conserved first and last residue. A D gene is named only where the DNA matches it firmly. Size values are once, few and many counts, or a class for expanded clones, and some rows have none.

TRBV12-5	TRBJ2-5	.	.	CASAISGSQETQYF	TGTGCTAGTGCCATCTCCGGGAGTCAAGAGACCCAGTACTTC
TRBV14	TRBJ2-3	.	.	CASSQDRVRPTTDTQYF	TGTGCCAGCAGCCAAGATCGGGTCAGGCCGACCACAGATACGCAGTATTTT
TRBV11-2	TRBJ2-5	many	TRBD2	CASSQSGGPETQYF	TGTGCCAGCAGCCAAAGCGGGGGCCCGGAGACCCAGTACTTC
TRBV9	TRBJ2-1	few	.	CASSVLSYNEQFF	TGTGCCAGCAGCGTGCTCTCCTACAATGAGCAGTTCTTC
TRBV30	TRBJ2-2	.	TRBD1	CAWIRQGIAGELFF	TGTGCCTGGATTAGACAGGGGATAGCCGGGGAGCTGTTTTTT
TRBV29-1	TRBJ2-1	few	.	CSVDPTGLAINEQFF	TGCAGCGTTGATCCGACAGGGCTAGCGATCAATGAGCAGTTCTTC
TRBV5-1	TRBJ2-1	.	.	CASSLGSANEQFF	TGCGCCAGCAGCTTGGGTTCGGCCAATGAGCAGTTCTTC
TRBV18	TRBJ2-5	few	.	CASSSEETQYF	TGTGCCAGCTCTTCCGAGGAGACCCAGTACTTC
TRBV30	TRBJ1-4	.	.	CAWSVLGELFF	TGTGCCTGGAGTGTTTTGGGGGAACTGTTTTTT
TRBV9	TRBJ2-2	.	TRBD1	CASSPRDRGYTGELFF	TGTGCCAGCAGCCCCCGGGACAGGGGCTACACCGGGGAGCTGTTTTTT
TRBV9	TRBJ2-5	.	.	CASSVGEGQETQYF	TGTGCCAGCAGCGTCGGTGAGGGCCAAGAGACCCAGTACTTC
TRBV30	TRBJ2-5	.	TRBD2	CAWSLAGGHQETQYF	TGTGCCTGGAGTCTAGCGGGGGGGCACCAAGAGACCCAGTACTTC
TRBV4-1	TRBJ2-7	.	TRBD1	CASSQTGQGFFEQYF	TGCGCCAGCAGTCAGACGGGACAGGGGTTTTTTGAGCAGTACTTC
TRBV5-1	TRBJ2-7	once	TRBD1	CASSIRDRGPYEQYF	TGCGCCAGCAGCATCCGGGACAGGGGGCCCTACGAGCAGTACTTC
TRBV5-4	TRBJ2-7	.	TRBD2	CASSQGLAGVSAEQYF	TGTGCCAGCAGCCAGGGACTAGCGGGAGTCTCTGCCGAGCAGTACTTC
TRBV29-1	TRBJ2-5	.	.	CSVEFGGQETQYF	TGCAGCGTTGAATTTGGAGGCCAAGAGACCCAGTACTTC
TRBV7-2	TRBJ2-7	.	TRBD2	CASTVRAGTSGGVYEQYF	TGTGCCAGCACCGTTCGGGCTGGGACTAGCGGGGGGGTCTACGAGCAGTACTTC
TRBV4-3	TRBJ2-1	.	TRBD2	CASSQDVRGGRYNEQFF	TGCGCCAGCAGCCAAGATGTCCGGGGGGGCCGATACAATGAGCAGTTCTTC
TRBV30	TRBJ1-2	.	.	CAWIPYGQQRGYTF	TGTGCCTGGATCCCCTACGGACAGCAACGCGGCTACACCTTC
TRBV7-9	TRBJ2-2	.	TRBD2	CASFLAGELGTGELFF	TGTGCCAGCTTTTTAGCGGGAGAATTGGGGACCGGGGAGCTGTTTTTT
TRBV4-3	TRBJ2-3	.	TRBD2	CASSQVVSGGLDTQYF	TGCGCCAGCAGCCAAGTGGTTAGCGGGGGGTTAGATACGCAGTATTTT
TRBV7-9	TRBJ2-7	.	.	CASSFQGGEQYF	TGTGCCAGCAGCTTCCAGGGTGGGGAGCAGTACTTC
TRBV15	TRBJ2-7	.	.	CATSRAYEQYF	TGTGCCACCAGCCGAGCGTACGAGCAGTACTTC
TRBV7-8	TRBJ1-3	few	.	CASSLSPISSGNTIYF	TGTGCCAGCAGCTTATCGCCGATCTCCTCTGGAAACACCATATATTTT
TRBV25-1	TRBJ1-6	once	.	CASSDTGSYNSPLHF	TGTGCCAGCAGTGATACAGGGAGTTATAATTCACCCCTCCACTTT
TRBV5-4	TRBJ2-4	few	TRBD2	CASSFLLAGSAKNIQYF	TGTGCCAGCAGCTTTCTCCTAGCGGGATCAGCCAAAAACATTCAGTACTTC
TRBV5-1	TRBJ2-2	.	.	CASSTDANTGELFF	TGCGCCAGCAGCACGGACGCGAACACCGGGGAGCTGTTTTTT
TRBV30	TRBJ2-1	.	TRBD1	CAWSVLTGGGGNEQFF	TGTGCCTGGAGTGTACTGACAGGGGGCGGAGGTAATGAGCAGTTCTTC
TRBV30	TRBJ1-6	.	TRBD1	CAWSSGQPANSPLHF	TGTGCCTGGAGTTCGGGACAGCCCGCTAATTCACCCCTCCACTTT
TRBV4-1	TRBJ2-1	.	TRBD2	CASSKMGPSGNEQFF	TGCGCCAGCAGCAAGATGGGGCCTAGCGGGAATGAGCAGTTCTTC
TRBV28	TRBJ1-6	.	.	CASSAPPQGNSPLHF	TGTGCCAGCAGTGCCCCTCCCCAAGGGAATTCACCCCTCCACTTT
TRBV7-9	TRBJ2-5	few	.	CASSPDRQVLETQYF	TGTGCCAGCAGCCCGGATCGACAGGTGCTGGAGACCCAGTACTTC
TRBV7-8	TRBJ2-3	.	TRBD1	CASSWDRGPVSTDTQYF	TGTGCCAGCAGCTGGGACAGGGGGCCGGTCAGCACAGATACGCAGTATTTT
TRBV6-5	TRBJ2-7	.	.	CASSSDLGTPWEQYF	TGTGCCAGCAGTAGCGACCTAGGGACCCCGTGGGAGCAGTACTTC
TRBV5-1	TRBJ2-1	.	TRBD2	CASSTGTRGDEQFF	TGCGCCAGCAGCACCGGGACTAGAGGAGATGAGCAGTTCTTC
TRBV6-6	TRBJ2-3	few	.	CASSYLGQKDTQYF	TGTGCCAGCAGTTATTTGGGACAAAAAGATACGCAGTATTTT